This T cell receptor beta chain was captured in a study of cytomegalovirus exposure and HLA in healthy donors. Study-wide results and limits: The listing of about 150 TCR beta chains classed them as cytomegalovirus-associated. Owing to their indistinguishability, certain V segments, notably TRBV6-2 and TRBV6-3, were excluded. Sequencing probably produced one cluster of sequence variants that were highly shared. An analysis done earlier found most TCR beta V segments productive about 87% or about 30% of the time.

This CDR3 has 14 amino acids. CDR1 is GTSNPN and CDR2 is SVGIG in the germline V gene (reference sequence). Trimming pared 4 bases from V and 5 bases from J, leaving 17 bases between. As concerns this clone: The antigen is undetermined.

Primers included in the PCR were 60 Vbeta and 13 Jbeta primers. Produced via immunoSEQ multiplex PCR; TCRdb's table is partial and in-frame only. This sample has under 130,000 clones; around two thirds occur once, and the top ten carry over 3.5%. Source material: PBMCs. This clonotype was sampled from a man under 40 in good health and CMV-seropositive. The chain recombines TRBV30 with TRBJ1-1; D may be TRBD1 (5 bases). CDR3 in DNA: TGTGCCTGGAAGGAAGCAGGGCGGTCAACTGAAGCTTTCTTT. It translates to CAWKEAGRSTEAFF.